The 16 T cell receptor beta chains reported below all come from one sample, sequenced in a study of regulatory T cells in long-lasting Graves disease (dated by TCRdb to about 2021). Read against the paper, the sample's time point label means: newly diagnosed GD, antithyroid drugs for less than 3 months. RNA was extracted from PBMCs in TRIzol for both TCR sequencing and RNA sequencing. Library generation was performed with multiplex PCR. Sequencing instrument: Illumina HiSeq 4000. To build TCR beta libraries, CDR3 regions were amplified by Arm-PCR using iRepertoire HTBI primers. Starting from the raw public reads, TCRdb applied fastp trimming at Q25, assembled clones with MiXCR and retained in-frame beta chains. Each record represents a unique CDR3 protein, reported with the most common genes and DNA among its rows. Recorded for this sample are 400,000 to 500,000 distinct CDR3 sequences; more than 12% of them occurred a single time. Of the sample, approximately 15% falls within the top ten clones.

These same data were also listed under a study on T cells in Graves' hyperthyroidism and ophthalmopathy.

The sample consisted of peripheral blood mononuclear cells (PBMCs), taken at new diagnosis, from a patient treated with antithyroid drugs. These receptors were taken from a woman aged 30 to 39 with Graves disease. Donor details come from another sample of the same person, matched by shared clones.

The sample holds many counts of this clonotype. The chain links TRBV18 to TRBJ2-5; D is unclear. This CDR3 contains 13 residues. Germline V gene lookup returns CDR1 KGHSH and CDR2 LQKENI. Trimming pared 4 bases from V and 1 base from J, leaving 7 bases between. CDR3 amino acids: CASSQAAQETQYF. DNA of the CDR3: TGTGCCAGCTCACAGGCAGCCCAAGAGACCCAGTACTTC.

Concerning this clonotype: The CDR3 end shows no conserved phenylalanine or tryptophan, and so a read error is likely. The chain carries TRBV20-1 and TRBJ1-1; D gene uncertain. The germline V gene encodes CDR1 DFQATT and CDR2 SNEGSKA (reference sequence). The CDR3 extends over 11 amino acids. The CDR3 is CSLGSDTEAFL. The CDR3 bases are TGCAGCCTGGGATCGGACACTGAAGCTTTCCTT.

The V gene is TRBV7-2, the J gene TRBJ1-2; TRBD1 might be the D (6 bases). V was trimmed by 5 bases and J by 3 bases, leaving 19 bases between them. The germline gives CDR1 SGHTA, CDR2 FQGNSA. This CDR3 has 16 residues. CDR3 in amino acids: CASSPSTGLEYYGYTF. The DNA of the CDR3 is TGTGCCAGCAGCCCATCGACAGGCCTAGAGTACTATGGCTACACCTTC.

This clonotype was picked up many times. The chain combines TRBV5-4 with TRBJ2-7; 10 bases fit TRBD1. The CDR3 sequence is 16 residues long. Looked up from germline, CDR1 is SGHNT and CDR2 is YYREEE (reference sequence). Trimming removed 4 bases from V and 1 base from J; junction bases left unmatched: 8. CDR3: CASSNRDRGLSYEQYF. CDR3 DNA sequence: TGTGCCAGCAGCAACCGGGACAGGGGCCTATCCTACGAGCAGTACTTC.

This clonotype was observed at least ten times. The V call is TRBV7-6, the J call TRBJ2-7; the match to TRBD1 covers 8 bases. Germline assignment: CDR1 SGHVS and CDR2 FNYEAQ. The CDR3 is made up of 14 amino acids. V lost 4 bases, J lost 3 bases, and 5 bases stayed unmatched. The CDR3, as DNA: TGTGCCAGCAGCTGGGGACAGGACCTCTACGAGCAGTACTTC. It yields the protein CASSWGQDLYEQYF. Supplemented by reference TRBV7-6 and TRBJ2-7, the full variable domain reads GAGVSQSPRYKVTKRGQDVALRCDPISGHVSLYWYRQALGQGPEFLTYFNYEAQQDKSGLPNDRFSAERPEGSISTLTIQRTEQRDSAMYRCASSWGQDLYEQYFGPGTRLTVT.

The chain couples TRBV30 to TRBJ2-5, with 7 bases that match TRBD1. V lost 4 bases and J lost 4; bases outside the gene matches: 6. This CDR3 region has 13 residues. Looked up from germline, CDR1 is GTSNPN and CDR2 is SVGIG (reference sequence). The CDR3 DNA is TGTGCCTGGACCGGGACAGCTCTAGAGACCCAGTACTTC. It encodes CAWTGTALETQYF.

This clonotype was found many times. The CDR3 spells CASSQAASREDGYTF. CDR3 coding DNA: TGCGCCAGCAGCCAAGCGGCTTCCCGAGAGGATGGCTACACCTTC. The V call is TRBV4-1, the J call TRBJ1-2; D unclear. V lost 1 base, J lost 6 bases, and 15 bases lay in between. Germline V gene sequence: CDR1 MGHRA, CDR2 YSYEKL. The CDR3 extends over 15 amino acids.

This clonotype has ten or more counts. The V gene is TRBV10-3, the J gene TRBJ2-3; 7 bases agree with TRBD2. Looked up from germline, CDR1 is ENHRY and CDR2 is SYGVKD. With V trimmed by 6 bases and J by 0 bases, 6 bases remained unmatched. This CDR3 is built from 15 residues. The CDR3 DNA reads as TGTGCCATCAGCGGGGCGGGAGCTAGCACAGATACGCAGTATTTT. Translation: CAISGAGASTDTQYF.

A note on this clonotype: A far larger clone differs by one base, so this is likely a read error. CDR3 amino acids: CATSPSFFDEQFF. In DNA form, the CDR3 reads TGTGCCACCAGCCCTAGTTTCTTCGATGAGCAGTTCTTC. V gene TRBV5-1 combines with J gene TRBJ2-1; D gene uncertain. The germline gives CDR1 SGHRS, CDR2 YFSETQ. The CDR3 extends over 13 amino acids.

The sample holds many counts of this clonotype. V and J are TRBV11-2 and TRBJ2-2, with D maybe TRBD1 (6 bases). The length of the CDR3 is 13 residues. The V end lost 5 bases, the J end lost 4 bases, and 8 bases lay between the germline ends. Germline V gene data show CDR1 as SGHAT and CDR2 as FQNNGV. This chain's CDR3 is CASSRQVTGELFF. CDR3 nucleotide sequence: TGTGCCAGCAGCCGACAGGTCACCGGGGAGCTGTTTTTT.

The chain has TRBV24-1 and TRBJ2-1; the D gene could be TRBD1 or TRBD2 (5 bases each). Germline CDR1 and CDR2: KGHDR and SFDVKD. The CDR3 totals 15 residues. Trimming shortened V by 1 base and J by 6 bases, and 12 bases separated the two germline ends. CDR3 sequence reads: CATSDFTGRGNEQFF. The DNA for the CDR3 is TGTGCCACCAGTGATTTTACAGGACGGGGCAATGAGCAGTTCTTC.

In its sample, this clonotype was seen a few times. The genes are TRBV7-9 and TRBJ2-1; weak D call: TRBD2 (6 bases). The CDR3 loop spans 12 amino acids. Trimming removed 5 bases at V and 9 bases at J, with 11 bases between. Germline CDR1 is SEHNR and CDR2 is FQNEAQ (reference sequence). The DNA for the CDR3 is TGTGCCAGCAGCCCAACGGGGGTTGAGCAGTTCTTC. It is translated as CASSPTGVEQFF.

This chain uses TRBV29-1 with TRBJ2-5; 16 nucleotides agree with TRBD2. This CDR3 contains 18 residues. Trimming at V came to 0 bases and at J to 5 bases, leaving 9 bases not matched to a gene. Germline CDR1 SQVTM, CDR2 ANQGSEA. This chain's CDR3 is CSVEDRGLAGGPGETQYF. Here the CDR3 DNA reads TGCAGCGTTGAAGATCGGGGACTAGCGGGAGGGCCTGGGGAGACCCAGTACTTC.

This clonotype was counted many times. This chain connects TRBV11-3 to TRBJ2-2, with D uncertain. The CDR3 consists of 14 residues. CDR1 is SGHNT, CDR2 YENEEA, per germline. Between the trimmed V and J ends, which lost 0 bases and 8 bases, there was a span of 10 bases. DNA for the CDR3: TGTGCCAGCAGCTTAGACGGGCGGAGAGGGGAGCTGTTTTTT. This codes for CASSLDGRRGELFF.

This clonotype has just a few counts. The chain couples TRBV6-1 to TRBJ2-2, with 7 bases identical to TRBD2. V lost 8 bases, J lost 0 bases, and 3 bases stayed unmatched. The germline V gene has CDR1 MNHNS and CDR2 SASEGT. This CDR3 comprises 14 residues. The CDR3 reads CASGGLSNTGELFF. CDR3 DNA sequence: TGTGCCAGCGGGGGACTATCGAACACCGGGGAGCTGTTTTTT.

This clonotype was recorded a few times. The CDR3 region has the DNA TGTGCCAGTAGTATGAAGTTGTTGACAGCCCGCTACGAGCAGTACTTC. This codes for CASSMKLLTARYEQYF. This chain connects TRBV19 to TRBJ2-7; D might be TRBD1 (5 bases). Trimming cost V 3 bases and J 3 bases, with 18 bases left between them. There are 16 residues in the CDR3. Germline V CDR1 and CDR2: LNHDA, SQIVND (reference sequence).